These 29 T cell receptor beta chains originate from one sample sequenced in a study of blood T cell repertoires in COVID-19. The table came from immunoSEQ multiplex PCR; TCRdb's copy has only in-frame clones and leaves some out. The sample consists of 130,000 or so clones, around 85% of them appearing once. The sample consisted of peripheral blood. Receptors originate from a woman aged 80 or over with acute or convalescent COVID-19.

This clone was picked up a small number of times. The chain is built from TRBV5-1 and TRBJ2-1; TRBD2 aligns across 12 bases. The CDR3 loop spans 14 amino acids. Germline trimming cut 3 bases from V and 6 bases from J; bases unmatched to any gene: 1. Germline V gene data show CDR1 as SGHRS and CDR2 as YFSETQ. CDR3 sequence (DNA): TGCGCCAGCAGCTCGGGACTAGCGGGCAATGAGCAGTTCTTC. Encoded protein: CASSSGLAGNEQFF. Drawing the rest from reference TRBV5-1 and TRBJ2-1, the complete variable domain is KAGVTQTPRYLIKTRGQQVTLSCSPISGHRSVSWYQQTPGQGLQFLFEYFSETQRNKGNFPGRFSGRQFSNSRSEMNVSTLELGDSALYLCASSSGLAGNEQFFGPGTRLTVL.

The chain employs TRBV7-8 and TRBJ2-2, with 9 bases identical to TRBD2. This CDR3 is built from 17 residues. Germline CDR1 SGHVS, CDR2 FQNEAQ. Trimming at V came to 5 bases and at J to 5 bases, leaving 12 bases not matched to a gene. CDR3 amino acids: CASSSLGLALRTGELFF. The CDR3 DNA follows: TGTGCCAGCAGCAGTCTGGGACTAGCTCTTAGGACCGGGGAGCTGTTTTTT.

The chain links TRBV7-2 to TRBJ2-5; 7 bases map to TRBD1. From germline, CDR1 is SGHTA and CDR2 FQGNSA. The V segment lost 1 base and the J segment 4 bases; nucleotides outside the gene matches: 12. The CDR3 consists of 17 residues. CDR3 protein: CASSLVMATGLGETQYF. CDR3 DNA sequence: TGTGCCAGCAGCTTAGTTATGGCGACAGGGTTGGGAGAGACCCAGTACTTC.

Turning to this clone: Other DNA sequences in this sample translate to the same CDR3. The chain recombines TRBV3-1 (or the pseudogene TRBV3-2) with TRBJ1-5; perhaps TRBD1 as D (5 bases). Germline CDR1 and CDR2: LGHDT and YNNKEL (reference sequence). Between the trimmed V and J ends, which lost 1 base and 4 bases, there was a span of 11 bases. CDR3 length equals 15 residues. CDR3 nucleotides: TGTGCCAGCAGCCAAGGGAGGGGAGGTAATCAGCCCCAGCATTTT. Protein: CASSQGRGGNQPQHF.

The chain carries TRBV29-1 and TRBJ1-1, with D possibly being TRBD1 (5 bases). V dropped 7 bases and J dropped 0 bases, with 21 bases sitting between them. CDR1 SQVTM and CDR2 ANQGSEA come from the germline V gene. This CDR3 region has 16 residues. The CDR3 loop is CSASGGGTELNTEAFF. The CDR3 DNA reads as TGCAGCGCTTCTGGTGGTGGGACTGAGTTGAACACTGAAGCTTTCTTT.

This clone showed up just once. The rearrangement links TRBV7-7 to TRBJ2-1, with 8 nucleotides matching TRBD1. The CDR3 runs 14 residues. Losses at the gene ends were 4 bases for V and 9 bases for J; bases not matched to a gene: 8. The germline V gene encodes CDR1 SSHAT and CDR2 FNYEAQ (reference sequence). The CDR3 loop is CASSSGQGKAEQFF. The DNA for the CDR3 is TGTGCCAGCAGCTCTGGACAGGGAAAGGCTGAGCAGTTCTTC.

The chain couples TRBV5-6 to TRBJ1-2; 10 bases are shared with TRBD1. The germline gives CDR1 SGHDT, CDR2 YYEEEE. The J segment lost 8 bases and the V segment lost 3 bases, leaving 10 bases of the junction unmatched. The CDR3 is made up of 15 amino acids. CDR3 bases: TGTGCCAGCAGCTCACCCGGGACAGGGGTAGGGGGCTACACCTTC. Translating it yields CASSSPGTGVGGYTF.

This chain uses TRBV10-3 with TRBJ1-2; the match to TRBD1 covers 10 bases. Germline CDR1 ENHRY, CDR2 SYGVKD. This CDR3 region has 14 residues. The J segment lost 9 bases and the V segment lost 10 bases, leaving 14 bases of the junction unmatched. The CDR3 DNA sequence: TGTGCCACCAAGACGACAGGGGGCGAAGAGAGCTACACCTTC. This gives the protein CATKTTGGEESYTF.

The chain employs TRBV19 and TRBJ2-3; TRBD1 agrees at 11 bases. From germline, CDR1 is LNHDA and CDR2 SQIVND (reference sequence). V shed 6 bases, J shed 6 bases, and the junction held 8 bases outside the gene matches. The CDR3 has 15 residues. For the CDR3, the DNA is TGTGCCAGTAGCACGCCGGGACAGGGGGTTGATACGCAGTATTTT. It is translated as CASSTPGQGVDTQYF. Using reference TRBV19 and TRBJ2-3 for the parts outside the CDR3, the full variable domain is DGGITQSPKYLFRKEGQNVTLSCEQNLNHDAMYWYRQDPGQGLRLIYYSQIVNDFQKGDIAEGYSVSREKKESFPLTVTSAQKNPTAFYLCASSTPGQGVDTQYFGPGTRLTVL.

The chain joins TRBV7-9 to TRBJ1-1, with D possibly matching TRBD1 (5 bases). Looked up from germline, CDR1 is SEHNR and CDR2 is FQNEAQ (reference sequence). V lost 1 base to trimming and J lost 8 bases, with 14 bases between them. The length of the CDR3 is 14 residues. The CDR3 DNA reads as TGTGCCAGCAGCTTAGGGCTTGGGGGGACCGAAGCTTTCTTT. Translated: CASSLGLGGTEAFF. Looking up the rest from reference TRBV7-9 and TRBJ1-1 gives the full variable domain: DTGVSQNPRHKITKRGQNVTFRCDPISEHNRLYWYRQTLGQGPEFLTYFQNEAQLEKSRLLSDRFSAERPKGSFSTLEIQRTEQGDSAMYLCASSLGLGGTEAFFGQGTRLTVV.

The chain links TRBV24-1 to TRBJ2-1, with 7 bases identical to TRBD2. The germline V gene has CDR1 KGHDR and CDR2 SFDVKD. The CDR3 contains 13 residues. The V gene end was trimmed by 1 base and the J gene end by 9 bases; junction bases not matched to a gene: 2. Here the CDR3 reads CATSDFWGGEQFF. CDR3 DNA: TGTGCCACCAGTGATTTTTGGGGGGGTGAGCAGTTCTTC.

J is TRBJ1-1 and V is TRBV6-2 or TRBV6-3, with D perhaps matching TRBD1 (6 bases). Germline CDR1 reads MNHEY; CDR2 reads SVGEGT. CDR3 length: 15 residues. V was clipped by 0 bases and J by 6 bases, with 14 bases between them. The CDR3 loop reads CASSYSGGGLAEAFF. The DNA of the CDR3 is TGTGCCAGCAGTTACTCAGGCGGGGGGCTGGCTGAAGCTTTCTTT.

The chain combines TRBV11-2 with TRBJ1-4, with 7 nucleotides matching TRBD1. Trimming at V came to 0 bases and at J to 5 bases, leaving 3 bases not matched to a gene. This CDR3 region has 15 residues. Germline values: CDR1 SGHAT, CDR2 FQNNGV. The CDR3 loop reads CASSLDGGQNEKLFF. The CDR3 nucleotides read TGTGCCAGCAGCTTAGATGGGGGACAGAATGAAAAACTGTTTTTT.

The V call is TRBV30, the J call TRBJ1-2; D gene uncertain. Germline V gene lookup returns CDR1 GTSNPN and CDR2 SVGIG (reference sequence). The CDR3 length is 13 residues. CDR3 coding DNA: TGTGGGGCGTGGGGAGGATCCCGAGCTGGCTACACCTTC. Translated: CGAWGGSRAGYTF.

The chain joins TRBV12-3 or TRBV12-4 to TRBJ1-2; D might be TRBD1 (5 bases). Between the trimmed V and J ends, which lost 8 bases and 10 bases, there was a span of 17 bases. The CDR3 runs 12 residues. The CDR3 spells CASSLGRGDYTF. As DNA, the CDR3 is TGTGCCAGCTCTCTGGGGCGTGGTGACTACACCTTC.

The chain couples TRBV19 to TRBJ2-7; TRBD1 agrees at 12 bases. V trimming: 3 bases; J trimming: 7 bases; junction bases outside the gene matches: 4. The CDR3 loop spans 14 amino acids. Per the germline V gene, CDR1 is LNHDA and CDR2 is SQIVND (reference sequence). The CDR3 region has the DNA TGTGCCAGTAGTATTAGGGACAGGGGGCAAGAGCAGTACTTC. Translation gives CASSIRDRGQEQYF.

This rearrangement joins TRBV5-1 to TRBJ1-1, with TRBD1 matching 8 bases. The CDR3 is 14 residues long. Germline V CDR1 and CDR2: SGHRS, YFSETQ. Germline trimming cut 1 base from V and 10 bases from J; bases unmatched to any gene: 9. The CDR3 nucleotides read TGCGCCAGCAGCTTGTCACGGACAGGGCTCGGAGCTTTCTTT. Its protein is CASSLSRTGLGAFF.

With regard to this clone: This CDR3 fails to terminate in the conserved phenylalanine or tryptophan, so it likely reflects a read error. The rearrangement joins TRBV5-5 to TRBJ1-2; D ambiguous. CDR3 length: 14 residues. Between the trimmed V and J ends, which lost 0 bases and 2 bases, there was a span of 8 bases. In germline, CDR1 is SGHKS, CDR2 YYEKEE (reference sequence). CDR3 nucleotides: TGTGCCAGCAGCTTGGGAGGAGGGAACTATGGCTACACCTCC. Translating it yields CASSLGGGNYGYTS.

The chain carries TRBV30 and TRBJ1-1, with D perhaps matching TRBD1 (5 bases). CDR1 and CDR2 from the germline V gene are GTSNPN and SVGIG (reference sequence). CDR3 size: 12 residues. V lost 5 bases and J lost 8, with 15 bases in between. CDR3 nucleotide sequence: TGTGCCTGGGGCCCGGGCAGGGTGGAAGCTTTCTTT. Protein sequence: CAWGPGRVEAFF.

The chain combines TRBV6-5 with TRBJ1-1; tentative D call: TRBD1 (6 bases). The CDR3 contains 14 residues. Trimming left V 6 bases short and J 3 bases short, with 14 bases between. Germline V gene data show CDR1 as MNHEY and CDR2 as SVGAGI. The CDR3: CASRKQGLDTEAFF. As DNA, the CDR3 is TGTGCCAGCAGGAAACAGGGATTGGACACTGAAGCTTTCTTT.

This chain connects TRBV2 to TRBJ2-3; TRBD2 is a possible D gene (6 bases). CDR3 length: 15 amino acids. Trimming took off 5 bases at V and 4 bases at J, with 16 bases between the two ends. Germline CDR1 is SNHLY and CDR2 is FYNNEI. In nucleotides, the CDR3 is TGTGCCAGCAGTTTTTACGGGGGTCGAGCAGATACGCAGTATTTT. Translating gives CASSFYGGRADTQYF.

The chain couples TRBV3-1 (or the pseudogene TRBV3-2) to TRBJ2-3; D gene uncertain. The ends were cut back, 0 bases at V and 4 bases at J, with 8 bases in the middle. CDR3 length: 14 amino acids. Germline V gene sequence: CDR1 LGHDT, CDR2 YNNKEL (reference sequence). The CDR3 sequence is CASSQDWAPDTQYF. The CDR3 nucleotides read TGTGCCAGCAGCCAAGATTGGGCCCCAGATACGCAGTATTTT.

The chain couples TRBV9 to TRBJ2-5; possible D gene TRBD2, 6 bases. The V and J ends lost 0 bases and 1 base respectively, with 13 bases between them. The CDR3 has 16 amino acids. Germline CDR1 SGDLS, CDR2 YYNGEE. This CDR3 reads CASSVATGRIQETQYF. DNA for the CDR3: TGTGCCAGCAGCGTAGCTACGGGGAGGATCCAAGAGACCCAGTACTTC.

CDR3: CASSPQGLSGNTIYF. CDR3 sequence (DNA): TGTGCCAGTAGTCCCCAGGGCCTCTCTGGAAACACCATATATTTT. The rearrangement links TRBV19 to TRBJ1-3; tentatively, D is TRBD1 (5 bases). Germline V lookup: CDR1 LNHDA, CDR2 SQIVND (reference sequence). The CDR3 totals 15 residues. Trimming took off 5 bases at V and 0 bases at J, with 11 bases between the two ends.

The chain recombines TRBV30 with TRBJ1-5; 9 positions match TRBD1. This CDR3 is built from 13 residues. The V gene end was trimmed by 5 bases and the J gene end by 2 bases; junction bases not matched to a gene: 1. Per germline, CDR1 GTSNPN and CDR2 SVGIG (reference sequence). The CDR3 DNA reads as TGTGCCTGGGACAGGGGGGGCAATCAGCCCCAGCATTTT. It translates to CAWDRGGNQPQHF.

This rearrangement joins TRBV6-6 to TRBJ2-7; 11 bases map to TRBD1. The CDR3 has 11 amino acids. CDR1 and CDR2 (germline): MNHNY, SVGAGI (reference sequence). V lost 4 bases to trimming and J lost 11 bases; unmatched junction nucleotides: 1. CDR3 sequence: CASSSGQGEYF. CDR3 nucleotides: TGTGCCAGCAGTTCGGGACAGGGGGAGTACTTC.

V gene TRBV11-2 combines with J gene TRBJ1-4; D is unresolved. Deletions cut 6 bases from V and 0 bases from J, with 8 bases between. Germline V gives CDR1 SGHAT, CDR2 FQNNGV. This CDR3 region has 14 residues. The CDR3 DNA follows: TGTGCCAGCAGTCCCCCGGCAACTAATGAAAAACTGTTTTTT. Translation gives CASSPPATNEKLFF.

The chain has TRBV7-8 and TRBJ2-7, with D possibly matching TRBD2 (6 bases). Trimming pared 2 bases from V and 1 base from J, leaving 12 bases between. Germline assignment: CDR1 SGHVS and CDR2 FQNEAQ. The CDR3 sequence is 15 residues long. The CDR3: CASSLKYGGSYEQYF. The CDR3 DNA is TGTGCCAGCAGCTTAAAGTACGGGGGATCCTACGAGCAGTACTTC.

V usage is TRBV4-3 and J usage is TRBJ2-3; 8 nucleotides line up with TRBD2. The germline CDR1 and CDR2 sequences are LGHNA and YSLEER. CDR3 length: 16 amino acids. V shed 2 bases, J shed 3 bases, and the junction held 7 bases outside the gene matches. The CDR3 DNA is TGCGCCAGCAGCCAAACCACGGCGGGGGGAACAGATACGCAGTATTTT. Its protein product is CASSQTTAGGTDTQYF.